The following is a T cell receptor (beta chain) sequence with its context. These data are taken from a study of OX40 agonist ivuxolimab in advanced cancers. Study overall: The dose of intravenous ivuxolimab that patients received every 2 weeks ranged from 0.01 to 10 mg/kg. Age averaged roughly 60 years (range roughly 23 to 79), and more than 80% were male. Prior anti-PD-1, anti-PD-L1 or anti-CTLA-4 therapy did not bar entry, and roughly 40% had some.

The CDR3 is 13 amino acids. With 3 bases removed from V and 5 bases from J, the gap between germline ends came to 13 bases. Per the germline V gene, CDR1 is SQVTM and CDR2 is ANQGSEA. Using immunoSEQ multiplex PCR, the repertoire was profiled, and TCRdb retains in-frame clones only, with some absent. This sample carries about 110,000 clones, roughly 90% of them seen once, and the ten largest clones take around 0.61%. This specimen consisted of CD4+ or CD8+ T cells sorted from blood, obtained in a trial of the OX40 agonist ivuxolimab. This rearrangement joins TRBV29-1 to TRBJ2-5, with D perhaps matching TRBD2 (6 bases). The TCR originated in an adult with an advanced solid tumor such as melanoma, head and neck, liver or kidney cancer. Here the CDR3 DNA reads TGCAGCGTTGATGTGGGAGGCGGCGAGACCCAGTACTTC. Protein sequence: CSVDVGGGETQYF.